The T cell receptor (beta chain) under discussion was sequenced for a study of blood T cell repertoires in COVID-19. There are 18 residues in the CDR3. The germline V gene has CDR1 KGHDR and CDR2 SFDVKD. V was clipped by 5 bases and J by 3 bases; unmatched bases: 17. TCRdb keeps only in-frame clones here, not all; method: immunoSEQ multiplex PCR. The sample includes fewer than 120,000 clones, 72% of them seen just once. Sequencing input: peripheral blood. The source of this sequence is a woman between 55 and 75 years old with acute or convalescent COVID-19. The rearrangement links TRBV24-1 to TRBJ1-2, with TRBD1 identical over 7 bases. As DNA, the CDR3 is TGTGCCACCAGTGGAAGTGGAGACCGGGACAGAGAATACTATGGCTACACCTTC. This sequence encodes CATSGSGDRDREYYGYTF.